This is a list of T cell receptor beta chains from one sample in a study of T cells after yellow fever vaccination. TCRdb processed the 5' RACE reads anew with MiXCR; each CDR3 protein has one entry. The table shows around 600,000 distinct CDR3 sequences, with about 12% occurring only once. Sequenced here: PBMCs, sampled on the day of the yellow fever booster vaccination. Receptor source: a man aged 25-45 years who received the YFV17D yellow fever vaccine. The CDR3 runs from the conserved cysteine through the conserved F or W. D genes are given only for firm matches. Not every row has a clone size; where given, it reads once, few, many or a size class.

abundance	d_gene	v_gene	j_gene	CDR3aa	CDR3nt
few	.	TRBV7-2	TRBJ2-7	CASSLDQGRQYF	TGTGCCAGCAGCTTAGATCAGGGACGGCAGTACTTC
few	.	TRBV4-3	TRBJ1-1	CASSQDNGGTEAFF	TGCGCCAGCAGCCAAGATAACGGGGGGACTGAAGCTTTCTTT
.	.	TRBV5-1	TRBJ2-1	CASSLGETRTYNEQFF	TGCGCCAGCAGCTTGGGTGAGACTAGGACCTACAATGAGCAGTTCTTC
few	.	TRBV19	TRBJ2-7	CASSILAGYEQYF	TGTGCCAGTAGTATATTAGCAGGATACGAGCAGTACTTC
.	.	TRBV28	TRBJ1-3	CASSLGFGNTIYF	TGTGCCAGCAGTTTAGGGTTTGGAAACACCATATATTTT
few	.	TRBV6-5	TRBJ1-5	CASSYSTVNQPQHF	TGTGCCAGCAGTTACTCCACGGTTAATCAGCCCCAGCATTTT
.	TRBD2	TRBV5-1	TRBJ2-1	CASSPQSTSGRAGHEQFF	TGCGCCAGCAGCCCACAATCCACTAGCGGGAGGGCCGGTCATGAGCAGTTCTTC
.	TRBD1	TRBV13	TRBJ2-4	CASSLQKGTGIQYF	TGTGCCAGCAGCTTACAAAAGGGGACAGGTATTCAGTACTTC
.	.	TRBV7-2	TRBJ1-2	CASSLQRGGYGYTF	TGTGCCAGCAGCCTGCAACGGGGGGGCTATGGCTACACCTTC
.	.	TRBV5-6	TRBJ2-3	CASSSSIDTQYF	TGTGCCAGCAGCTCGAGTATAGATACGCAGTATTTT
few	.	TRBV14	TRBJ2-3	CASSPLGVTQYF	TGTGCCAGCAGCCCCTTAGGTGTTACGCAGTATTTT
few	.	TRBV4-2	TRBJ2-5	CASSRFATGMGETQYF	TGTGCCAGCAGCCGGTTCGCAACGGGCATGGGAGAGACCCAGTACTTC
many	TRBD2	TRBV5-1	TRBJ2-4	CASSPGLGGNIQYF	TGCGCCAGCAGTCCAGGACTAGGCGGAAACATTCAGTACTTC
few	.	TRBV6-2/TRBV6-3	TRBJ2-1	CASSSPGEAHNEQFF	TGTGCCAGCAGTTCGCCGGGCGAGGCTCACAATGAGCAGTTCTTC
.	.	TRBV5-8	TRBJ2-3	CASSLELARSDTQYF	TGTGCCAGCAGCTTGGAACTAGCTCGCTCAGATACGCAGTATTTT
few	TRBD2	TRBV3-1	TRBJ2-1	CASSRLAGATEQFF	TGTGCCAGCAGTCGCCTAGCGGGAGCGACTGAGCAGTTCTTC
.	.	TRBV20-1	TRBJ2-5	CSARDRMLGWEETQYF	TGCAGTGCTAGAGATCGGATGCTGGGGTGGGAAGAGACCCAGTACTTC
few	TRBD2	TRBV5-1	TRBJ2-1	CASSFAGTSSYNEQFF	TGCGCCAGCAGCTTCGCGGGGACTAGCTCCTACAATGAGCAGTTCTTC
.	TRBD2	TRBV6-1	TRBJ2-1	CASSPLAGPISEQFF	TGTGCCAGCAGTCCCCTAGCGGGACCGATTAGTGAGCAGTTCTTC
.	TRBD2	TRBV18	TRBJ2-5	CASSRGLAGDQETQYF	TGTGCCAGCTCACGGGGACTAGCGGGAGACCAAGAGACCCAGTACTTC
few	.	TRBV3-1	TRBJ1-3	CASSLPGGGRSGNTIYF	TGTGCCAGCAGCTTGCCGGGGGGCGGACGCTCTGGAAACACCATATATTTT
.	.	TRBV30	TRBJ1-2	CAWSPLTYGYTF	TGTGCCTGGAGCCCTCTAACTTATGGCTACACCTTC
many	TRBD2	TRBV12-3/TRBV12-4	TRBJ2-3	CASRSPGLAGDTQYF	TGTGCCAGCAGAAGCCCTGGACTAGCGGGAGATACGCAGTATTTT
.	.	TRBV18	TRBJ2-1	CASSSTRNEQFF	TGTGCCAGCTCATCGACTCGTAATGAGCAGTTCTTC
.	TRBD2	TRBV20-1	TRBJ2-1	CSRRTSGIDEQFF	TGCAGCCGCCGGACTAGCGGGATTGATGAGCAGTTCTTC
.	TRBD2	TRBV3-1	TRBJ2-5	CASSQDWGLAGAETQYF	TGTGCCAGCAGCCAAGATTGGGGACTAGCGGGAGCGGAGACCCAGTACTTC
.	TRBD1	TRBV5-6	TRBJ2-2	CASSVPGGLPYTGELFF	TGTGCCAGCAGCGTTCCAGGGGGCCTGCCTTACACCGGGGAGCTGTTTTTT
few	.	TRBV7-2	TRBJ1-3	CASSDRRKSSGNTIYF	TGTGCCAGCAGCGACCGACGGAAGAGCTCTGGAAACACCATATATTTT
many	TRBD1	TRBV2	TRBJ1-1	CASNRGDTEAFF	TGTGCCAGTAACAGGGGCGACACTGAAGCTTTCTTT
.	.	TRBV6-5	TRBJ2-1	CASSYSGSGDEQFF	TGTGCCAGCAGTTACTCCGGGTCTGGGGATGAGCAGTTCTTC